Given below is one TCR beta chain in context. This CDR3 contains 13 residues. The data are from a study of blood T cell repertoires in COVID-19. Profiling relied on immunoSEQ multiplex PCR, and the TCRdb table lists in-frame clones only, not all of them. The sample lists a few hundred thousand clones, less than 90% occurring once. The sequencing sample was made of peripheral blood. The gene calls are TRBV21-1 and TRBJ2-7; TRBD2, as called in the table, went unchecked against the DNA. TRBV21-1 is a listed pseudogene. The sequence derives from a woman older than 75 with active or convalescent COVID-19. The CDR3 loop is CASSKEAAYEQYF. Here the CDR3 DNA reads TGTGCCAGCAGCAAAGAAGCGGCCTACGAGCAGTACTTC.